This entry lists 2 T cell receptor beta chains sequenced from one sample in a study of T-cell reconstitution after alpha-beta-depleted transplantation in children. The TCRbeta library incorporated unique molecular identifiers. TCRdb ran MiXCR on the PCR reads and lists one entry per CDR3 protein. The table includes a few hundred thousand distinct CDR3 sequences, roughly 14% detected once. Specimen: PBMCs, collected from the stem cell graft. Receptor source: a human donor who donated a stem cell graft to a child with Fanconi anemia.

This clonotype was observed a handful of times. The V call is TRBV5-1, the J call TRBJ2-1; D gene unclear. This CDR3 comprises 12 residues. Deletions cut 5 bases from V and 5 bases from J, with 8 bases between. Germline V gene data show CDR1 as SGHRS and CDR2 as YFSETQ. CDR3 sequence: CASRGTDNEQFF. For the CDR3, the DNA is TGCGCCAGCAGAGGCACCGACAATGAGCAGTTCTTC. The variable domain in full, completed from reference TRBV5-1 and TRBJ2-1, reads KAGVTQTPRYLIKTRGQQVTLSCSPISGHRSVSWYQQTPGQGLQFLFEYFSETQRNKGNFPGRFSGRQFSNSRSEMNVSTLELGDSALYLCASRGTDNEQFFGPGTRLTVL.

This clonotype was detected many times. The CDR3 DNA is TGCGCCAGCAGCCCTTGGGACAGGGGCACCGGGGAGCTGTTTTTT. Translation: CASSPWDRGTGELFF. The V and J genes are TRBV4-3 and TRBJ2-2; the match to TRBD1 covers 10 bases. The CDR3 runs 15 residues. V shed 4 bases, J shed 4 bases, and the junction held 3 bases outside the gene matches. CDR1 is LGHNA, CDR2 YSLEER, per germline.